This TCR beta chain emerged from a study of shared clonotypes between healthy human individuals. Only in-frame clones appear in the TCRdb table, and some are missing; sequencing was by immunoSEQ multiplex PCR. The table records roughly 2.6 million clones, 85% to 95% of them present only once. This clone was observed once. The J segment lost 5 bases and the V segment lost 5 bases, leaving 10 bases of the junction unmatched. Germline CDR1 and CDR2: MNHEY and SMNVEV (reference sequence). The CDR3 extends over 16 amino acids. The specimen sequenced was naive CD4+ T cells sorted from blood. Specified subset: CD45RA+ positively selected. This TCR was sampled from a man aged 18 to 30 in good health. This chain uses TRBV27 with TRBJ1-2; the match to TRBD1 covers 11 bases. The CDR3 DNA sequence: TGTGCCAGCAGTGGAACCGGACAGGGGGCCTGGTATGGCTACACCTTC. Translation gives CASSGTGQGAWYGYTF.